These T cell receptor beta chains were read from a single sample in a study of CD8 T cells in Susac syndrome. TCRdb recomputed calls from the immunoSEQ multiplex PCR reads with MiXCR, one row per CDR3 protein. The sample yields some 190,000 distinct CDR3 sequences, roughly 93% seen once. What was sequenced was CD4+ T cells from PBMCs. Receptors originate from a human donor with Susac syndrome. The CDR3 runs from the conserved cysteine through the conserved F or W. Each record gives: clone size, V gene, D gene, J gene, CDR3 protein, CDR3 DNA. The D gene is left open where the match is weak. Some rows mark clone size as missing; the rest say once, few, many or name a class of expanded clone.

NA	TRBV5-4	NA	TRBJ1-2	CASSLDARVAGGYTF	TGTGCCAGCAGCTTGGATGCCAGGGTGGCGGGGGGCTACACCTTC
NA	TRBV7-2	NA	TRBJ1-5	CASSLSVGSNQPQHF	TGTGCCAGCAGCTTAAGTGTCGGCAGCAATCAGCCCCAGCATTTT
NA	TRBV28	NA	TRBJ2-3	CASDPRQESTDTQYF	TGTGCCAGCGACCCGAGACAGGAGAGCACAGATACGCAGTATTTT
NA	TRBV6-5	NA	TRBJ2-1	CASSYSPSRYEQFF	TGTGCCAGCAGTTACTCGCCATCCAGGTATGAGCAGTTCTTC
once	TRBV5-4	TRBD1	TRBJ2-5	CASTQGQNLQETQYF	TGTGCCAGCACCCAGGGACAGAACCTCCAAGAGACCCAGTACTTC
NA	TRBV30	NA	TRBJ1-1	CAWTKGLDTEAFF	TGTGCCTGGACGAAGGGGCTTGACACTGAAGCTTTCTTT
NA	TRBV5-1	NA	TRBJ1-6	CASSSVPGTGNSPLHF	TGCGCCAGCAGCTCAGTCCCCGGGACGGGAAATTCACCCCTCCACTTT
NA	TRBV15	NA	TRBJ1-2	CATSTPRGAQEANYGYTF	TGTGCCACCAGCACTCCCCGGGGGGCCCAGGAGGCTAACTATGGCTACACCTTC
NA	TRBV6-1	TRBD1	TRBJ1-2	CASSRGQVISTLYGYTF	TGTGCCAGCAGCCGCGGACAGGTCATATCCACCCTTTATGGCTACACCTTC
NA	TRBV6-2/TRBV6-3	NA	TRBJ1-2	CASMQEINYGYTF	TGTGCCAGTATGCAGGAGATAAACTATGGCTACACCTTC